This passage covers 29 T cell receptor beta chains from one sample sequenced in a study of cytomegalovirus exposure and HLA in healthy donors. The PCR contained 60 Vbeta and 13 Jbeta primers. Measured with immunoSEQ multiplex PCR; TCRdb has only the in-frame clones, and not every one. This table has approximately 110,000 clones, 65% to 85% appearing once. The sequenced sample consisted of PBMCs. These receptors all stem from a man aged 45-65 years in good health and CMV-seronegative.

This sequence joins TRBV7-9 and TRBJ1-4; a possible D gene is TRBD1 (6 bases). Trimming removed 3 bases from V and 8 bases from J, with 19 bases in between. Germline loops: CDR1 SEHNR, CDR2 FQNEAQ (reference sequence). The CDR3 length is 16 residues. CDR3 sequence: CASSLDRLPGREKLFF. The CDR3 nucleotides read TGTGCCAGCAGCTTGGACAGACTCCCTGGTCGAGAAAAACTGTTTTTT.

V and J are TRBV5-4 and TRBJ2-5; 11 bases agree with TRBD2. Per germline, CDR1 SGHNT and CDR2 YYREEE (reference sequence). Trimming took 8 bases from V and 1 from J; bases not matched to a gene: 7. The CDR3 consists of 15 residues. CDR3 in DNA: TGTGCCAGTAGATTGGGACTAGCGGCCCAAGAGACCCAGTACTTC. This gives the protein CASRLGLAAQETQYF.

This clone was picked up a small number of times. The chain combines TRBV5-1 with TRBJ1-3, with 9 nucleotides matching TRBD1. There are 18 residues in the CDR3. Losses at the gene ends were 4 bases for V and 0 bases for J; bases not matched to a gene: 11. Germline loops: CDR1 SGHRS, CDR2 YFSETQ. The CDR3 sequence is CASSPTGTGTPSGNTIYF. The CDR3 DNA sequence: TGCGCCAGCAGCCCGACCGGGACAGGGACCCCCTCTGGAAACACCATATATTTT.

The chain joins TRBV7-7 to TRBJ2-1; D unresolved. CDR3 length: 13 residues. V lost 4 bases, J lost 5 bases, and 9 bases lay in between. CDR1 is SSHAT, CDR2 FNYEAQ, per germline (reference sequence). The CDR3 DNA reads TGTGCCAGCAGCTATGACCGGGACAATGAGCAGTTCTTC. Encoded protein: CASSYDRDNEQFF.

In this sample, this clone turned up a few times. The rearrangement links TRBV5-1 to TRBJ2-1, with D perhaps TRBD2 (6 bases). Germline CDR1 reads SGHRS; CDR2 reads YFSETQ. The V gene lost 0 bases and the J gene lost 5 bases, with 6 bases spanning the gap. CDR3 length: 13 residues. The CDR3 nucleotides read TGCGCCAGCAGCTTGGCGGGAGACAATGAGCAGTTCTTC. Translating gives CASSLAGDNEQFF.

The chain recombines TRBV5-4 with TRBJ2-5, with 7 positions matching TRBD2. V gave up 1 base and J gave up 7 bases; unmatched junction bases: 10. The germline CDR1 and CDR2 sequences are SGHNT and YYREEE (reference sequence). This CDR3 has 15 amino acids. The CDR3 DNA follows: TGTGCCAGCAGCTTGCCAATGCGTCCGGGAGGGACCCAGTACTTC. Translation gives CASSLPMRPGGTQYF.

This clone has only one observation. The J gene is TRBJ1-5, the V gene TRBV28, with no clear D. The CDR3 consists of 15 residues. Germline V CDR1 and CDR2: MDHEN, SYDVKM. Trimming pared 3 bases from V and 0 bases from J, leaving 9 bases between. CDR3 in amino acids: CASSFGSLSNQPQHF. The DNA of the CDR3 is TGTGCCAGCAGTTTCGGTTCTCTTAGCAATCAGCCCCAGCATTTT.

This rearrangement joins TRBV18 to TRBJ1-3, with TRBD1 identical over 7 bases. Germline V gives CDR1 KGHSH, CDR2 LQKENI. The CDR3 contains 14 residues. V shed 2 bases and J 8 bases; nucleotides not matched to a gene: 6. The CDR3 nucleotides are TGTGCCAGCTCACCAACGGACAGGTTCGACACCATATATTTT. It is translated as CASSPTDRFDTIYF.

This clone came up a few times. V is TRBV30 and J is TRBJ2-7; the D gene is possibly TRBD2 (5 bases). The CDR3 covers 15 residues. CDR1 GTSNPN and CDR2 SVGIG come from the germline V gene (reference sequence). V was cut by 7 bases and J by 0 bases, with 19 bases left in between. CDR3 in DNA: TGTGCCTATGGGAAAGGGTTCACTAGCTCCTACGAGCAGTACTTC. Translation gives CAYGKGFTSSYEQYF.

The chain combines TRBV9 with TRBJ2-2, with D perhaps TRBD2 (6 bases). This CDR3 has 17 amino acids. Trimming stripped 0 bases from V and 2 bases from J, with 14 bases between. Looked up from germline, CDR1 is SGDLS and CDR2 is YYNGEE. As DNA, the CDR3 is TGTGCCAGCAGCGTAGTTAGCGGAGGGGTAAACACCGGGGAGCTGTTTTTT. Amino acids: CASSVVSGGVNTGELFF.

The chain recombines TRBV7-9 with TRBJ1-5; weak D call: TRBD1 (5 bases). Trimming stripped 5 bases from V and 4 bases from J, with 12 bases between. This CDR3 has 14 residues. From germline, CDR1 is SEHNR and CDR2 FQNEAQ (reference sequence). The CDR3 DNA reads TGTGCCAGCAGCGATCCGGGGGAAAATCAGCCCCAGCATTTT. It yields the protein CASSDPGENQPQHF.

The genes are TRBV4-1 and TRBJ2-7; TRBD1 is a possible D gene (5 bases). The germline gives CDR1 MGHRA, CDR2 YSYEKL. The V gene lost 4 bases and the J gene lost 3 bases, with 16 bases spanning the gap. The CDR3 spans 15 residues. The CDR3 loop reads CASSPEADTRYEQYF. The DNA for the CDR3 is TGCGCCAGCAGCCCCGAGGCGGACACCCGCTACGAGCAGTACTTC.

CDR3 amino acids: CASSSGGSGIAGELFF. For the CDR3, the DNA is TGTGCCAGCAGCTCCGGGGGTAGCGGGATAGCCGGGGAGCTGTTTTTT. The chain joins TRBV11-1 to TRBJ2-2; 8 nucleotides match TRBD2. Germline V CDR1 and CDR2: SGHAT, FQDESV (reference sequence). V shed 4 bases, J shed 6 bases, and the junction held 10 bases outside the gene matches. The CDR3 runs 16 residues.

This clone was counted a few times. The CDR3 coding sequence is TGTGCCAGCAGCTTTACCCCCACAGGGACTAGCTTAGGAGGGACCCAGTACTTC. Translation: CASSFTPTGTSLGGTQYF. The genes are TRBV5-5 and TRBJ2-5, with TRBD2 matching over 9 bases. With 2 bases clipped from V and 7 bases from J, the junction kept 18 bases outside the gene matches. The CDR3 consists of 18 residues. Germline V lookup: CDR1 SGHKS, CDR2 YYEKEE (reference sequence). The full variable domain, with the rest looked up from reference TRBV5-5 and TRBJ2-5, is DAGVTQSPTHLIKTRGQQVTLRCSPISGHKSVSWYQQVLGQGPQFIFQYYEKEERGRGNFPDRFSARQFPNYSSELNVNALLLGDSALYLCASSFTPTGTSLGGTQYFGPGTRLLVL.

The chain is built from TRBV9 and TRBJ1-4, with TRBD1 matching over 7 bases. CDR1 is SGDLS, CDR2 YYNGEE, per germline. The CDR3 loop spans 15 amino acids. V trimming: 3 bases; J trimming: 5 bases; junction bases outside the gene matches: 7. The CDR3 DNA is TGTGCCAGCAGCGAAACCGGGACAGCAAATGAAAAACTGTTTTTT. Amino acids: CASSETGTANEKLFF.

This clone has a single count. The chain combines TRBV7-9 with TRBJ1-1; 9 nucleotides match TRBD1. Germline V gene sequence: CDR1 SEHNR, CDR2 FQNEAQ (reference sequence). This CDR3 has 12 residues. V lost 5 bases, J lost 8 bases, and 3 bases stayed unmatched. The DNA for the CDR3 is TGTGCCAGCAGCCCTACAGGGGGCGAAGCTTTCTTT. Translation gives CASSPTGGEAFF.

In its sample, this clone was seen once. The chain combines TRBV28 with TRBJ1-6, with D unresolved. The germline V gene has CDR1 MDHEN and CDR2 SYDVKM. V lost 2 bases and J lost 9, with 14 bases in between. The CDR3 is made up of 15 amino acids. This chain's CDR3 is CASSLDNSKSSPLHF. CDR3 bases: TGTGCCAGCAGTTTAGATAACTCAAAAAGTTCACCCCTCCACTTT.

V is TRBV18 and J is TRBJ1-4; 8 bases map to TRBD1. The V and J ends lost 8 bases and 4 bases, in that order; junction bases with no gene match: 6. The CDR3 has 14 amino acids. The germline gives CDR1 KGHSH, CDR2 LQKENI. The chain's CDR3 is CASAIRGLNEKLFF. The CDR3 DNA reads TGTGCCAGCGCCATCAGGGGGCTTAATGAAAAACTGTTTTTT.

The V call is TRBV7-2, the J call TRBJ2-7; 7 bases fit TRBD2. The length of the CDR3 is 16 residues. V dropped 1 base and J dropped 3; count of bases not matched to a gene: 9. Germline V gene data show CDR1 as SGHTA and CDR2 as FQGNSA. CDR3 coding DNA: TGTGCCAGCAGCTTAGGATCGGGAGGCCCGAGCTACGAGCAGTACTTC. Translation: CASSLGSGGPSYEQYF.

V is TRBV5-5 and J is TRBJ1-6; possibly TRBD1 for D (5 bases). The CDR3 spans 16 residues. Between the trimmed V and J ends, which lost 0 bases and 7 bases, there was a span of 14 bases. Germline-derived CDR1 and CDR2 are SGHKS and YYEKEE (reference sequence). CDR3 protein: CASSLDRSLPNSPLHF. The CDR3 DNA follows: TGTGCCAGCAGCTTGGACAGGAGCCTTCCGAATTCACCCCTCCACTTT. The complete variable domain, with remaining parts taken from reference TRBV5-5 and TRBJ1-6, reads DAGVTQSPTHLIKTRGQQVTLRCSPISGHKSVSWYQQVLGQGPQFIFQYYEKEERGRGNFPDRFSARQFPNYSSELNVNALLLGDSALYLCASSLDRSLPNSPLHFGNGTRLTVT.

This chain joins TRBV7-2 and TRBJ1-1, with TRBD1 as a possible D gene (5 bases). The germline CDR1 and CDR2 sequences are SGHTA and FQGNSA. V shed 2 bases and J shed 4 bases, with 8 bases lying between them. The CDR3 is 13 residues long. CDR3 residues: CASSLRGGTEAFF. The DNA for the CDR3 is TGTGCCAGCAGCTTAAGGGGTGGCACTGAAGCTTTCTTT.

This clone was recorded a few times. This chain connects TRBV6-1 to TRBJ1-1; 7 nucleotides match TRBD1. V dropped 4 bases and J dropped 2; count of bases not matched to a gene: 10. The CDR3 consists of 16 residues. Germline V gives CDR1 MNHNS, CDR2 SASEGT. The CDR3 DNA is TGTGCCAGCAGTGCAACAGGGGCCCGAGGTAACACTGAAGCTTTCTTT. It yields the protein CASSATGARGNTEAFF.

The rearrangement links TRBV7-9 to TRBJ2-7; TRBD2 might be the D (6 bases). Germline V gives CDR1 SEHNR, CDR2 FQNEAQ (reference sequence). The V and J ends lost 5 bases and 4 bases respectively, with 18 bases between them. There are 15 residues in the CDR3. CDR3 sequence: CASSPNSGVAYEQYF. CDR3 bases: TGTGCCAGCAGCCCTAATAGCGGAGTGGCTTACGAGCAGTACTTC. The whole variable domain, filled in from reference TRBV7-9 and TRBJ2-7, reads DTGVSQNPRHKITKRGQNVTFRCDPISEHNRLYWYRQTLGQGPEFLTYFQNEAQLEKSRLLSDRFSAERPKGSFSTLEIQRTEQGDSAMYLCASSPNSGVAYEQYFGPGTRLTVT.

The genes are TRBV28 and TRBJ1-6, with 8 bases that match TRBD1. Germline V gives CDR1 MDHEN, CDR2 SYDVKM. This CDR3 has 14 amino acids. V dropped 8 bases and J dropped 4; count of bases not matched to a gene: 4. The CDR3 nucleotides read TGTGCCAGCCAGGGGGCAGGGTATAATTCACCCCTCCACTTT. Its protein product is CASQGAGYNSPLHF.

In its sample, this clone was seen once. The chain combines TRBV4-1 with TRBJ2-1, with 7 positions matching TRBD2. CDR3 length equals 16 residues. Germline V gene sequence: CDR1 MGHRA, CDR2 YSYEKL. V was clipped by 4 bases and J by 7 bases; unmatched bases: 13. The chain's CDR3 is CASSRSAGRPENEQFF. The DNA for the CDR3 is TGCGCCAGCAGCCGGTCAGCGGGGCGGCCAGAGAATGAGCAGTTCTTC.

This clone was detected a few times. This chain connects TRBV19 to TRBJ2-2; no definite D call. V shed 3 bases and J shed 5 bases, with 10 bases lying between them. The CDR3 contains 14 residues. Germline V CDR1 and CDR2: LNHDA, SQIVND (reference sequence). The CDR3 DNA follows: TGTGCCAGTAGTATGGCGGCGCGGACCGGGGAGCTGTTTTTT. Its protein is CASSMAARTGELFF. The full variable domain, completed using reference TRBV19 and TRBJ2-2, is DGGITQSPKYLFRKEGQNVTLSCEQNLNHDAMYWYRQDPGQGLRLIYYSQIVNDFQKGDIAEGYSVSREKKESFPLTVTSAQKNPTAFYLCASSMAARTGELFFGEGSRLTVL.

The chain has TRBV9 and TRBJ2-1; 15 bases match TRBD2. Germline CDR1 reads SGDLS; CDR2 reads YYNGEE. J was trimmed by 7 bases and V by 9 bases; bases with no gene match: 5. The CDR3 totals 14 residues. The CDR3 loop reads CATSGLAGGNEQFF. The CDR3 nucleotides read TGTGCCACCTCGGGACTAGCGGGAGGAAATGAGCAGTTCTTC.

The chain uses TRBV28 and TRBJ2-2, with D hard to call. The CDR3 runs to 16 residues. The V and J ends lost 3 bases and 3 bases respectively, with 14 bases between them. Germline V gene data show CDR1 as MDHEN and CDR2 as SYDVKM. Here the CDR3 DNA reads TGTGCCAGCAGTTTCGGTGGTGGTCTTTACACCGGGGAGCTGTTTTTT. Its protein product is CASSFGGGLYTGELFF. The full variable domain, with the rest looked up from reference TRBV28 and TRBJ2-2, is DVKVTQSSRYLVKRTGEKVFLECVQDMDHENMFWYRQDPGLGLRLIYFSYDVKMKEKGDIPEGYSVSREKKERFSLILESASTNQTSMYLCASSFGGGLYTGELFFGEGSRLTVL.

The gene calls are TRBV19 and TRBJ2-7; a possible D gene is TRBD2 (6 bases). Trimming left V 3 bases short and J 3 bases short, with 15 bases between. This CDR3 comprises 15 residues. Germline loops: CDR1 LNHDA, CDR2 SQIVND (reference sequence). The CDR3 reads CASSIQTGAGYEQYF. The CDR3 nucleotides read TGTGCCAGTAGTATCCAGACGGGAGCGGGCTACGAGCAGTACTTC.